This T cell receptor (beta chain) appears in the sequencing data of a study of identical twins. There are 14 residues in the CDR3. Germline V lookup: CDR1 DFQATT, CDR2 SNEGSKA (reference sequence). V gave up 3 bases and J gave up 8 bases; unmatched junction bases: 10. MiXCR, applied by TCRdb to the 5' RACE reads, yields one record per CDR3 protein. The data contain roughly 540,000 distinct CDR3 sequences, 22% of them seen just once; the ten biggest clones take up around 1%. This sample also belongs to another study, concerning T cells expressing NK-cell markers.

This TCR derives from a woman aged 18-30 years in good health. Material: CD4+ T cells sorted from blood. This chain links TRBV20-1 with TRBJ1-2, with 9 bases lining up with TRBD1. The CDR3 protein is CSARAGTGYRGYTF. The CDR3 DNA sequence: TGCAGTGCTAGGGCCGGGACAGGGTACCGAGGCTACACCTTC.